The 17 T cell receptor beta chains below were found in one sample sequenced in a study of blood T cell repertoires in COVID-19. Here immunoSEQ multiplex PCR was the method, and the copy in TCRdb shows in-frame clones only, minus some. The repertoire holds 200,000 to 300,000 clones, approximately 91% seen once, with approximately 0.8% in the top ten. Sequenced material: peripheral blood. The source of these receptors is a man aged 30-40 years with COVID-19, enrolled during active disease.

V usage is TRBV19 and J usage is TRBJ2-7; 12 bases are a match to TRBD1. Germline values: CDR1 LNHDA, CDR2 SQIVND (reference sequence). This CDR3 has 16 amino acids. Unmatched junction bases numbered 14, after V lost 8 bases and J lost 6 bases. CDR3 nucleotides: TGTGCCAGTTCTCCTATACCGGGACAGGGGGCTTCCGAGCAGTACTTC. Translating gives CASSPIPGQGASEQYF.

Only one count was recorded for this clone. The V and J genes are TRBV4-1 and TRBJ2-1; D may be TRBD1 (7 bases). The germline V gene has CDR1 MGHRA and CDR2 YSYEKL. CDR3 length: 16 residues. V was cut by 2 bases and J by 7 bases, with 18 bases left in between. CDR3 nucleotide sequence: TGCGCCAGCAGCCAACGGGGGACAGATATCACAAATGAGCAGTTCTTC. As protein: CASSQRGTDITNEQFF.

This clone was detected only once. The chain joins TRBV9 to TRBJ2-7, with TRBD1 identical over 7 bases. This CDR3 spans 15 amino acids. The junction had 9 bases not matched to a gene; V was cut back by 3 bases and J by 3 bases. In germline, CDR1 is SGDLS, CDR2 YYNGEE. CDR3 sequence: CASSAGQAAIYEQYF. The DNA for the CDR3 is TGTGCCAGCAGCGCCGGACAGGCGGCAATCTACGAGCAGTACTTC.

Here the CDR3 reads CASSPTGGETEAFF. The CDR3 bases are TGCGCCAGCAGTCCAACAGGGGGAGAAACTGAAGCTTTCTTT. This rearrangement joins TRBV10-1 to TRBJ1-1, with 8 bases aligning to TRBD1. CDR1 and CDR2 from the germline V gene are WNHNN and SYGVQD (reference sequence). The CDR3 covers 14 residues. Losses at the gene ends were 5 bases for V and 5 bases for J; bases not matched to a gene: 7.

This clone is a singleton in its sample. The V gene is TRBV5-1, the J gene TRBJ1-6, with D possibly TRBD1 on 5 matching bases. Germline V lookup: CDR1 SGHRS, CDR2 YFSETQ. V was cut by 0 bases and J by 8 bases, with 15 bases left in between. The CDR3 spans 16 residues. CDR3 coding DNA: TGCGCCAGCAGCTTGGACCCGGGGGTTGAACATTCACCCCTCCACTTT. Its protein product is CASSLDPGVEHSPLHF.

V gene TRBV14 combines with J gene TRBJ2-5; a possible D gene is TRBD1 (6 bases). Trimming took off 4 bases at V and 2 bases at J, with 8 bases between the two ends. Germline-derived CDR1 and CDR2 are SGHDN and FVKESK. There are 13 residues in the CDR3. The DNA of the CDR3 is TGTGCCAGCAGCCGACAGGTTCAAGAGACCCAGTACTTC. This codes for CASSRQVQETQYF.

V usage is TRBV19 and J usage is TRBJ1-1, with 7 bases identical to TRBD1. This CDR3 comprises 15 residues. Germline lookup yields CDR1 LNHDA and CDR2 SQIVND (reference sequence). V lost 3 bases and J lost 4; bases outside the gene matches: 8. The CDR3 nucleotides read TGTGCCAGTAGTATCCCCACGACAGGGTTCACTGAAGCTTTCTTT. Encoded protein: CASSIPTTGFTEAFF.

The rearrangement uses TRBV29-1 and TRBJ1-3, with D unclear. Germline V gene sequence: CDR1 SQVTM, CDR2 ANQGSEA. The CDR3 extends over 14 amino acids. The V end was cut by 4 bases, the J end by 4 bases, with 14 bases between. CDR3 in DNA: TGCAGCGTTGGAGGCAGTCCGGGGGGAAACACCATATATTTT. Translating it yields CSVGGSPGGNTIYF.

This clone was counted a single time. This chain joins TRBV9 and TRBJ1-4, with TRBD1 identical over 9 bases. Germline assignment: CDR1 SGDLS and CDR2 YYNGEE. V shed 3 bases and J 5 bases; nucleotides not matched to a gene: 8. The CDR3 is 16 residues long. CDR3 amino acids: CASSARQGVRNEKLFF. In nucleotides, the CDR3 is TGTGCCAGCAGCGCGCGACAGGGGGTTCGGAATGAAAAACTGTTTTTT.

The rearrangement joins TRBV7-3 to TRBJ2-7; D is possibly TRBD1 (5 bases). Germline-derived CDR1 and CDR2 are SGHTA and FQGTGA. The CDR3 has 13 residues. V was cut by 2 bases and J by 2 bases, with 7 bases left in between. The CDR3 coding sequence is TGTGCCAGCAGCTTAGACAGAGCCTACGAGCAGTACTTC. It specifies CASSLDRAYEQYF.

This rearrangement joins TRBV5-4 to TRBJ2-3; the match to TRBD2 covers 13 bases. V shed 6 bases, J shed 4 bases, and the junction held 14 bases outside the gene matches. The CDR3 extends over 18 amino acids. Germline V lookup: CDR1 SGHNT, CDR2 YYREEE (reference sequence). The CDR3: CASTELAGGPGGADTQYF. Written as DNA, the CDR3 is TGTGCCAGCACCGAACTAGCGGGGGGGCCTGGAGGCGCAGATACGCAGTATTTT.

The rearrangement joins TRBV29-1 to TRBJ2-3, with D possibly TRBD1 on 5 matching bases. CDR1 and CDR2 (germline): SQVTM, ANQGSEA. The CDR3 has 13 amino acids. Between the trimmed V and J ends, which lost 4 bases and 3 bases, there was a span of 11 bases. The CDR3 protein is CSVVTTATDTQYF. CDR3 nucleotides: TGCAGCGTTGTTACGACAGCTACAGATACGCAGTATTTT.

The V gene is TRBV27, the J gene TRBJ1-4; D remains unclear. V lost 4 bases and J 1 base, leaving 4 bases between the germline ends. This CDR3 has 13 amino acids. From germline, CDR1 is MNHEY and CDR2 SMNVEV (reference sequence). Written as DNA, the CDR3 is TGTGCCAGCAGTTCCGGAACTAATGAAAAACTGTTTTTT. It specifies CASSSGTNEKLFF.

The rearrangement links TRBV15 to TRBJ1-1; D is possibly TRBD1 (6 bases). Trimming shortened V by 0 bases and J by 5 bases, and 10 bases separated the two germline ends. The CDR3 is made up of 14 amino acids. Per the germline V gene, CDR1 is LNHNV and CDR2 is YYDKDF (reference sequence). CDR3 nucleotides: TGTGCCACCAGCAGAGAACAGGGTAGTACTGAAGCTTTCTTT. Translation gives CATSREQGSTEAFF. Looking up the rest from reference TRBV15 and TRBJ1-1 gives the full variable domain: DAMVIQNPRYQVTQFGKPVTLSCSQTLNHNVMYWYQQKSSQAPKLLFHYYDKDFNNEADTPDNFQSRRPNTSFCFLDIRSPGLGDTAMYLCATSREQGSTEAFFGQGTRLTVV.

The CDR3 loop is CASSTGADYGYTF. In DNA form, the CDR3 reads TGTGCCAGCTCGACAGGGGCGGACTATGGCTACACCTTC. The chain carries TRBV6-6 and TRBJ1-2; 8 bases map to TRBD1. CDR3 length: 13 residues. The trim removed 8 bases at V and 3 bases at J, leaving 5 bases unmatched. Germline assignment: CDR1 MNHNY and CDR2 SVGAGI (reference sequence).

The V gene is TRBV30, the J gene TRBJ2-2, with D perhaps matching TRBD2 (5 bases). Trimming stripped 6 bases from V and 7 bases from J, with 15 bases between. The germline V gene has CDR1 GTSNPN and CDR2 SVGIG (reference sequence). CDR3 size: 13 residues. CDR3 nucleotides: TGTGCCTGTGGACGGGGTGGGGTCGGGGAGCTGTTTTTT. It encodes CACGRGGVGELFF.

This chain connects TRBV11-2 to TRBJ1-1; TRBD1 might be the D (5 bases). CDR1 is SGHAT, CDR2 FQNNGV, per germline. V was cut by 4 bases and J by 1 base, with 10 bases left in between. The CDR3 is 14 amino acids. In nucleotides, the CDR3 is TGTGCCAGCAGCTGGACTACAGGGAACACTGAAGCTTTCTTT. This gives the protein CASSWTTGNTEAFF.